A single sample gave rise to the 18 T cell receptor beta chains below, sequenced in a study of blood T cell repertoires in COVID-19. Sequencing was performed with immunoSEQ multiplex PCR; in TCRdb, only in-frame clones are kept and a portion is missing. The table lists more than 85,000 clones, about 81% of them singletons, with about 4% in the top ten. Sequenced sample: peripheral blood. The receptor source for this set is a man in his sixties with acute or convalescent COVID-19.

This sequence joins TRBV5-1 and TRBJ1-3; D not certain. The CDR3 length is 13 residues. Germline V gene data show CDR1 as SGHRS and CDR2 as YFSETQ. V was clipped by 4 bases and J by 4 bases, with 9 bases between them. The CDR3 region is CASSQYSGNTIYF. The CDR3 DNA sequence: TGCGCCAGCAGCCAGTATTCCGGAAACACCATATATTTT.

This clone was observed a single time. This chain connects TRBV9 to TRBJ2-5; D gene unclear. The germline gives CDR1 SGDLS, CDR2 YYNGEE. The CDR3 has 15 amino acids. The V end lost 2 bases, the J end lost 5 bases, and 16 bases lay between the germline ends. CDR3 DNA sequence: TGTGCCAGCAGCGTTGGAACAGTCGCTCGCGAGACCCAGTACTTC. This gives the protein CASSVGTVARETQYF.

V is TRBV12-3 or TRBV12-4 and J is TRBJ1-1; tentative D call: TRBD1 (5 bases). The length of the CDR3 is 12 residues. V was shortened by 3 bases and J by 11 bases, with 13 bases between the two germline ends. CDR3 bases: TGTGCCAGCAGTTTTCTAGGGGCGCGGGCTTTCTTT. It codes for CASSFLGARAFF.

The chain has TRBV30 and TRBJ1-1; 7 positions match TRBD1. The CDR3 extends over 13 amino acids. V shed 1 base and J 4 bases; nucleotides not matched to a gene: 3. Germline CDR1 reads GTSNPN; CDR2 reads SVGIG (reference sequence). The CDR3 loop is CAWSEQGITEAFF. CDR3 DNA sequence: TGTGCCTGGAGTGAACAGGGGATCACTGAAGCTTTCTTT. Full variable domain (remainder filled in from reference TRBV30 and TRBJ1-1): SQTIHQWPATLVQPVGSPLSLECTVEGTSNPNLYWYRQAAGRGLQLLFYSVGIGQISSEVPQNLSASRPQDRQFILSSKKLLLSDSGFYLCAWSEQGITEAFFGQGTRLTVV.

The J gene is TRBJ1-2, the V gene TRBV6-5; the match to TRBD1 covers 9 bases. Germline V CDR1 and CDR2: MNHEY, SVGAGI. Germline trimming cut 0 bases from V and 5 bases from J; bases unmatched to any gene: 7. This CDR3 has 16 residues. The CDR3 coding sequence is TGTGCCAGCAGTTACTCGGGGCCGGACAGGGGATATGGCTACACCTTC. It translates to CASSYSGPDRGYGYTF.

This chain links TRBV4-2 with TRBJ2-7; the match to TRBD1 covers 7 bases. V gave up 2 bases and J gave up 1 base; unmatched junction bases: 5. This CDR3 region has 15 residues. Germline V gene lookup returns CDR1 LGHNA and CDR2 YNFKEQ. The CDR3 loop is CASSQQGDRSYEQYF. In DNA form, the CDR3 reads TGTGCCAGCAGCCAACAGGGGGATCGATCCTACGAGCAGTACTTC.

This clone was picked up a small number of times. V gene TRBV5-1 combines with J gene TRBJ2-7; 7 bases align to TRBD1. Germline V CDR1 and CDR2: SGHRS, YFSETQ. The CDR3 sequence is 14 residues long. Trimming cost V 4 bases and J 2 bases; bases outside gene matches: 6. The CDR3 reads CASSVGQRAYEQYF. CDR3 nucleotides: TGCGCCAGCAGCGTGGGACAGCGCGCCTACGAGCAGTACTTC.

The genes are TRBV18 and TRBJ1-1, with D perhaps TRBD1 (6 bases). V lost 1 base, J lost 6 bases, and 9 bases lay in between. The V gene's germline CDR1 is KGHSH and CDR2 LQKENI. This CDR3 comprises 13 residues. The CDR3 sequence is CASSPQGGAEAFF. CDR3 in DNA: TGTGCCAGCTCACCACAGGGGGGGGCTGAAGCTTTCTTT.

This clone was recorded once. The chain has TRBV20-1 and TRBJ2-2; 10 bases agree with TRBD1. The CDR3 consists of 15 residues. The V gene end was trimmed by 3 bases and the J gene end by 7 bases; junction bases not matched to a gene: 8. Germline V gives CDR1 DFQATT, CDR2 SNEGSKA (reference sequence). The DNA for the CDR3 is TGCAGTGCTAGTACCGGGACAGGGGCCGGCGGGGAGCTGTTTTTT. This gives the protein CSASTGTGAGGELFF.

V is TRBV18 and J is TRBJ1-1; 10 positions agree with TRBD1. The V segment lost 6 bases and the J segment 5 bases; nucleotides outside the gene matches: 6. The CDR3 covers 14 residues. Germline V CDR1 and CDR2: KGHSH, LQKENI. CDR3 residues: CASSPDRGPTEAFF. For the CDR3, the DNA is TGTGCCAGCTCTCCCGACAGGGGGCCTACTGAAGCTTTCTTT.

This sequence joins TRBV4-1 and TRBJ1-1; TRBD1 matches 7 bases. CDR1 MGHRA and CDR2 YSYEKL come from the germline V gene. The CDR3 spans 16 residues. V lost 4 bases to trimming and J lost 5 bases; unmatched junction nucleotides: 13. The CDR3 spells CASSLTGQHIKTEAFF. CDR3 coding DNA: TGCGCCAGCAGCCTCACGGGACAGCACATAAAAACTGAAGCTTTCTTT.

The chain combines TRBV5-4 with TRBJ2-5; D is unresolved. The CDR3 spans 15 residues. The V gene's germline CDR1 is SGHNT and CDR2 YYREEE (reference sequence). The V and J ends lost 0 bases and 1 base respectively, with 10 bases between them. DNA of the CDR3: TGTGCCAGCAGCTTGGGGAGTAGCTTCCAAGAGACCCAGTACTTC. It codes for CASSLGSSFQETQYF.

The chain employs TRBV6-5 and TRBJ1-1, with 9 nucleotides matching TRBD1. The J segment lost 5 bases and the V segment lost 4 bases, leaving 5 bases of the junction unmatched. This CDR3 comprises 14 residues. CDR1 and CDR2 from the germline V gene are MNHEY and SVGAGI. The CDR3 protein is CASSSDRGRTEAFF. In DNA form, the CDR3 reads TGTGCCAGCAGTTCGGACAGGGGAAGGACTGAAGCTTTCTTT.

This clone was picked up a small number of times. The chain recombines TRBV6-2 or TRBV6-3 with TRBJ2-2; D call uncertain. CDR3 size: 11 residues. Trimming took 2 bases from V and 13 from J, leaving 8 bases between them. Germline CDR1 reads MNHEY; CDR2 reads SVGEGT. The CDR3 DNA sequence: TGTGCCAGCAGTTACCCGGGTGGGCTGTTTTTT. Protein product: CASSYPGGLFF.

The rearrangement uses TRBV7-2 and TRBJ1-2; TRBD1 agrees at 7 bases. CDR1 and CDR2 (germline): SGHTA, FQGNSA. The CDR3 sequence is 15 residues long. V shed 1 base, J shed 4 bases, and the junction held 6 bases outside the gene matches. This chain's CDR3 is CASSLVATGPYGYTF. In nucleotides, the CDR3 is TGTGCCAGCAGCTTAGTCGCGACAGGGCCCTATGGCTACACCTTC.

The rearrangement joins TRBV19 to TRBJ1-1; no firm D call. This CDR3 contains 14 residues. Trimming removed 1 base from V and 1 base from J, with 7 bases in between. Germline CDR1 reads LNHDA; CDR2 reads SQIVND (reference sequence). CDR3 loop: CASSIGAANTEAFF. The CDR3 DNA reads as TGTGCCAGTAGTATAGGGGCAGCGAACACTGAAGCTTTCTTT.

The count of this clone is one. V gene TRBV5-1 combines with J gene TRBJ1-4; 10 bases are a match to TRBD1. From germline, CDR1 is SGHRS and CDR2 YFSETQ. This CDR3 is 17 amino acids long. The ends lost 5 bases at V and 5 bases at J; junction bases unmatched: 12. The CDR3 coding sequence is TGCGCCAGCAGTACCGGGACAGGGGCCCTGTACAATGAAAAACTGTTTTTT. Its translation: CASSTGTGALYNEKLFF.

The V and J genes are TRBV7-2 and TRBJ2-3; no clear D gene. This CDR3 spans 13 amino acids. Trimming removed 1 base from V and 3 bases from J, with 5 bases in between. Germline loops: CDR1 SGHTA, CDR2 FQGNSA. CDR3 loop: CASSLVETDTQYF. The CDR3 DNA reads as TGTGCCAGCAGCTTAGTAGAGACAGATACGCAGTATTTT.